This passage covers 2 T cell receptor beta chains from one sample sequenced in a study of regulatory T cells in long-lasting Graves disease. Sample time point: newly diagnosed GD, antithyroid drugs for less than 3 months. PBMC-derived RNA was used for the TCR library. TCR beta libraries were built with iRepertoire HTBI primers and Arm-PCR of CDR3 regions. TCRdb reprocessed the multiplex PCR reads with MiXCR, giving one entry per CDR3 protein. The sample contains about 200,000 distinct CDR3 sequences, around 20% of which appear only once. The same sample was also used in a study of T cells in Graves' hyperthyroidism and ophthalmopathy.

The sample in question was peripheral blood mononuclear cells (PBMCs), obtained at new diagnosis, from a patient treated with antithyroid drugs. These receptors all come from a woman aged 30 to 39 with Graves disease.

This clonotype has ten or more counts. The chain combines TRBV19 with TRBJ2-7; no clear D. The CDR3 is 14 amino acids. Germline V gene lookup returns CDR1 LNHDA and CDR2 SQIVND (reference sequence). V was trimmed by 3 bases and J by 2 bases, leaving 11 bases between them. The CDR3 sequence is CASSMTGPTYEQYF. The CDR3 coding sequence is TGTGCCAGTAGTATGACCGGGCCGACCTACGAGCAGTACTTC.

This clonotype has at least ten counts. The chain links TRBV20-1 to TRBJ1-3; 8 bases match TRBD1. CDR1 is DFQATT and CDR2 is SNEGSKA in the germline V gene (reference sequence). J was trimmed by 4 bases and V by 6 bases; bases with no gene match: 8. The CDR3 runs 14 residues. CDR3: CSAEDRGSGNTIYF. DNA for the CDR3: TGCAGTGCCGAAGACAGGGGTTCAGGAAACACCATATATTTT.